This TCR beta chain comes out of a study of blood T cells in healthy people across ages. The authors isolated at least 6 million PBMCs per sample. Total RNA, at least 5.5 micrograms per sample, was extracted from PBMCs. A second about 6 to 12 cycle PCR used barcoded and J-beta primers. TCRdb reanalysed the 5' RACE reads using MiXCR and keeps one entry per CDR3 protein. The sample lists roughly 640,000 distinct CDR3 sequences, about 30% occurring once. Germline V lookup: CDR1 SEHNR, CDR2 FQNEAQ (reference sequence). The CDR3 sequence is 13 residues long. Findings and limits, study-wide: Higher naive T cell percentage went strongly together with higher TCR beta diversity. Diversity was estimated from one million T cells, and these estimates were considered underestimates.

About this clonotype itself: The antigen remains unidentified. An end of the junction differs from the germline gene, which may be a read error.

Sequenced material: blood. The clonotype originates from a woman aged 80 or older in good health. The J gene is TRBJ2-5, the V gene TRBV7-9, with D perhaps matching TRBD1 (6 bases). TRBJ2-7 matches the DNA end more closely, so the J call is doubtful. This chain's CDR3 is CAGSLDRTLEQYF. CDR3 bases: TGTGCCGGCAGCTTAGACAGGACACTCGAGCAGTACTTC.